What follows are 2 T cell receptor beta chains derived from one specimen sequenced in a study of vaccination and CD4 T cells after COVID-19. Sequenced with the Oncomine TCR Beta short-read assay was DNA taken from cultured CD4+ T cells. From the PCR reads, TCRdb called clonotypes with MiXCR, one entry per CDR3 protein. The repertoire has fewer than 15,000 distinct CDR3 sequences, under 60% of them found once; the top ten carry roughly 12%. Treatment meaning: roughly 10-day PBMC culture with coronavirus spike peptide pools or control peptides (ViraFEST assay). These receptors' targets are unknown. What was sequenced was CD4+ T cells from blood, cultured in vitro. These TCRs come from a human donor who had recovered from COVID-19.

This clonotype showed up just a few times. The chain uses TRBV20-1 and TRBJ1-2, with 7 bases matching TRBD1. Germline-derived CDR1 and CDR2 are DFQATT and SNEGSKA (reference sequence). With 5 bases clipped from V and 2 bases from J, the junction kept 11 bases outside the gene matches. This CDR3 is built from 15 residues. In DNA, the CDR3 is TGCAGTGCTCGGCCGACTACAGGGGCAAACTATGGCTACACCTTC. Translated: CSARPTTGANYGYTF.

The chain carries TRBV3-1 and TRBJ2-1; D is undetermined. V lost 4 bases and J 0 bases, leaving 16 bases between the germline ends. The CDR3 is 17 residues long. From germline, CDR1 is LGHDT and CDR2 YNNKEL (reference sequence). DNA of the CDR3: TGTGCCAGCAGCCTAAGACCCCGGCGGAGCTCCTACAATGAGCAGTTCTTC. This translates into CASSLRPRRSSYNEQFF.